Following are 29 T cell receptor beta chains from one sample sequenced in a study of shared clonotypes between healthy human individuals. TCRdb's copy holds only in-frame clones and misses some; the assay was immunoSEQ multiplex PCR. The sample contains 850,000 to 1,200,000 clones, 65% to 75% of which appear only once. Sequenced: memory CD4+ T cells sorted from blood. The subset here: CD45RA-negative fraction. These receptors all stem from a young man in good health.

This clone was seen a single time. The chain has TRBV6-5 and TRBJ1-2; D is undetermined. Germline CDR1 is MNHEY and CDR2 is SVGAGI. The V end was cut by 0 bases, the J end by 2 bases, with 13 bases between. The length of the CDR3 is 16 residues. The DNA for the CDR3 is TGTGCCAGCAGTTACTCGATTACTTCCGGGAACTATGGCTACACCTTC. Encoded protein: CASSYSITSGNYGYTF.

The V gene is TRBV2, the J gene TRBJ1-5; D is ambiguous. V was cut by 7 bases and J by 16 bases, with 23 bases left in between. Germline CDR1 and CDR2: SNHLY and FYNNEI. This CDR3 has 13 residues. The CDR3 is CASIALIGSAPHF. CDR3 nucleotide sequence: TGTGCCAGCATCGCGTTGATCGGGTCAGCTCCCCATTTT.

The V gene is TRBV7-9, the J gene TRBJ2-1, with 8 bases aligning to TRBD2. V lost 1 base to trimming and J lost 0 bases; unmatched junction nucleotides: 8. Germline V gene lookup returns CDR1 SEHNR and CDR2 FQNEAQ (reference sequence). CDR3 length: 18 amino acids. Here the CDR3 reads CASSLVGTRGSSYNEQFF. The CDR3 DNA reads as TGTGCCAGCAGCTTAGTAGGGACTAGGGGAAGCTCCTACAATGAGCAGTTCTTC.

The chain is built from TRBV5-6 and TRBJ1-6; TRBD1 agrees at 9 bases. This CDR3 spans 16 amino acids. CDR1 and CDR2 from the germline V gene are SGHDT and YYEEEE. V shed 4 bases and J 6 bases; nucleotides not matched to a gene: 8. The DNA for the CDR3 is TGTGCCAGCAGCGGCGACAGGGGGACCTCTAATTCACCCCTCCACTTT. Translated, it gives CASSGDRGTSNSPLHF.

This rearrangement joins TRBV23-1 to TRBJ2-1; D gene ambiguous. TRBV23-1 is placed among ORFs of uncertain function. CDR3 length: 14 residues. Trimming removed 0 bases from V and 8 bases from J, with 11 bases in between. The CDR3 DNA follows: TGCGCCAGCAGTCAATCGACCACGTTCCATGAGCAGTTCTTC. Translating gives CASSQSTTFHEQFF.

This clone was counted between two and nine times. V and J are TRBV30 and TRBJ1-1, with unresolved D. This CDR3 contains 14 residues. CDR1 is GTSNPN, CDR2 SVGIG, per germline (reference sequence). Trimming shortened V by 5 bases and J by 0 bases, and 13 bases separated the two germline ends. CDR3 amino acids: CAWGRQNMNTEAFF. The CDR3 DNA reads as TGTGCCTGGGGCAGGCAGAACATGAACACTGAAGCTTTCTTT.

This clone occurred once. The chain employs TRBV28 and TRBJ1-2; TRBD1 matches at 7 bases. The germline V gene encodes CDR1 MDHEN and CDR2 SYDVKM. J was trimmed by 0 bases and V by 4 bases; bases with no gene match: 2. This CDR3 is built from 14 residues. CDR3 bases: TGTGCCAGCAGTTCGGGACAGTCTAACTATGGCTACACCTTC. The encoded protein is CASSSGQSNYGYTF.

This rearrangement joins TRBV5-3 to TRBJ2-5, with TRBD1 matching 7 bases. TRBV5-3 qualifies as an ORF whose function is uncertain. The CDR3 length is 14 residues. V lost 3 bases to trimming and J lost 2 bases; unmatched junction nucleotides: 4. The CDR3 sequence: CARSSTGRQETQYF. CDR3 nucleotides: TGTGCCAGAAGCTCGACAGGGCGGCAAGAGACCCAGTACTTC.

This sequence joins TRBV6-5 and TRBJ2-5; 10 bases are a match to TRBD2. Trimming at V came to 6 bases and at J to 5 bases, leaving 6 bases not matched to a gene. Germline-derived CDR1 and CDR2 are MNHEY and SVGAGI. This CDR3 has 14 amino acids. This CDR3 reads CASRELAGYETQYF. In DNA, the CDR3 is TGTGCCAGCAGGGAACTAGCGGGATATGAGACCCAGTACTTC.

The rearrangement links TRBV5-5 to TRBJ2-5, with D possibly TRBD1 on 7 matching bases. This CDR3 is 17 amino acids long. V lost 2 bases and J lost 5, with 22 bases in between. Germline values: CDR1 SGHKS, CDR2 YYEKEE (reference sequence). Written as DNA, the CDR3 is TGTGCCAGCAGCTTCTCAGGGGGGCAACAAATTGCGGAGACCCAGTACTTC. Its protein product is CASSFSGGQQIAETQYF.

V usage is TRBV19 and J usage is TRBJ2-1; D remains unclear. Germline-derived CDR1 and CDR2 are LNHDA and SQIVND (reference sequence). This CDR3 spans 14 amino acids. V lost 5 bases and J 6 bases, leaving 14 bases between the germline ends. CDR3 amino acids: CASSPRARSNEQFF. The DNA for the CDR3 is TGTGCCAGTAGTCCCCGGGCGAGGTCCAATGAGCAGTTCTTC. Using reference TRBV19 and TRBJ2-1 for the parts outside the CDR3, the full variable domain is DGGITQSPKYLFRKEGQNVTLSCEQNLNHDAMYWYRQDPGQGLRLIYYSQIVNDFQKGDIAEGYSVSREKKESFPLTVTSAQKNPTAFYLCASSPRARSNEQFFGPGTRLTVL.

The CDR3 DNA follows: TGTGCCAGCAGGACGGAGGGGAGGTCAGATACGCAGTATTTT. Its protein is CASRTEGRSDTQYF. The V call is TRBV6-1, the J call TRBJ2-3; D may be TRBD2 (6 bases). Looked up from germline, CDR1 is MNHNS and CDR2 is SASEGT. V lost 6 bases, J lost 4 bases, and 14 bases lay in between. CDR3 size: 14 residues.

V gene TRBV10-1 combines with J gene TRBJ2-5; tentatively, D is TRBD1 (6 bases). This CDR3 comprises 16 residues. CDR1 and CDR2 (germline): WNHNN, SYGVQD (reference sequence). V lost 8 bases and J lost 2, with 21 bases in between. The CDR3 DNA follows: TGCGCCAGCCGTTGGGCCAGGGGACCGCCACAAGAGACCCAGTACTTC. It translates to CASRWARGPPQETQYF.

This chain joins TRBV6-1 and TRBJ2-6; TRBD2 is a possible D gene (6 bases). From germline, CDR1 is MNHNS and CDR2 SASEGT. The CDR3 extends over 14 amino acids. V was trimmed by 9 bases and J by 2 bases, leaving 11 bases between them. The CDR3 DNA sequence: TGTGCCAGTGATGGAGGGACTGGGGCCAACGTCCTGACTTTC. Its translation: CASDGGTGANVLTF.

The rearrangement links TRBV9 to TRBJ1-5; D ambiguous. Germline CDR1 reads SGDLS; CDR2 reads YYNGEE. The CDR3 is 14 residues long. The germline V and J ends were trimmed by 0 bases and 7 bases, with 11 bases remaining between them. This CDR3 is CASSVGLPWQPQHF. DNA for the CDR3: TGTGCCAGCAGCGTAGGGCTGCCGTGGCAGCCCCAGCATTTT.

The chain combines TRBV9 with TRBJ2-3, with 7 bases matching TRBD1. This CDR3 region has 16 residues. Germline V gene sequence: CDR1 SGDLS, CDR2 YYNGEE. The V gene end was trimmed by 4 bases and the J gene end by 4 bases; junction bases not matched to a gene: 12. The CDR3 DNA is TGTGCCAGCAGCAGGGGGCGATCGATCGGCTCAGATACGCAGTATTTT. Amino acids: CASSRGRSIGSDTQYF.

The gene calls are TRBV6-1 and TRBJ2-7; the D gene is possibly TRBD1 (5 bases). Trimming stripped 4 bases from V and 4 bases from J, with 11 bases between. The CDR3 spans 13 residues. Germline V lookup: CDR1 MNHNS, CDR2 SASEGT. The CDR3 spells CASSGLYRYEQYF. CDR3 DNA: TGTGCCAGCAGTGGCCTGTACAGGTACGAGCAGTACTTC.

The chain links TRBV27 to TRBJ1-2; D might be TRBD1 (5 bases). Trimming took off 4 bases at V and 5 bases at J, with 11 bases between the two ends. Germline V gene data show CDR1 as MNHEY and CDR2 as SMNVEV (reference sequence). The CDR3 contains 13 residues. Here the CDR3 DNA reads TGTGCCAGCAGTTCGGGACGGATATATGGCTACACCTTC. Translation gives CASSSGRIYGYTF.

This clone was counted a few times. This rearrangement joins TRBV5-4 to TRBJ1-1; the match to TRBD1 covers 7 bases. Germline-derived CDR1 and CDR2 are SGHNT and YYREEE (reference sequence). The trim removed 6 bases at V and 1 base at J, leaving 3 bases unmatched. The length of the CDR3 is 13 residues. The CDR3, as DNA: TGTGCCAGCATGGGACAGAAGAACACTGAAGCTTTCTTT. Its translation: CASMGQKNTEAFF.

The chain joins TRBV18 to TRBJ2-7; D perhaps matches TRBD2 (5 bases). The ends were cut back, 2 bases at V and 3 bases at J, with 14 bases in the middle. The CDR3 is made up of 15 amino acids. Per germline, CDR1 KGHSH and CDR2 LQKENI. The CDR3 is CASSPDDGGFYEQYF. DNA of the CDR3: TGTGCCAGCTCACCAGACGATGGCGGGTTCTACGAGCAGTACTTC. Variable domain in full (rest from reference TRBV18 and TRBJ2-7): NAGVMQNPRHLVRRRGQEARLRCSPMKGHSHVYWYRQLPEEGLKFMVYLQKENIIDESGMPKERFSAEFPKEGPSILRIQQVVRGDSAAYFCASSPDDGGFYEQYFGPGTRLTVT.

The gene calls are TRBV19 and TRBJ2-2; the D is unclear. The CDR3 is 15 amino acids. The V end lost 4 bases, the J end lost 1 base, and 10 bases lay between the germline ends. Germline CDR1 LNHDA, CDR2 SQIVND (reference sequence). The CDR3 DNA follows: TGTGCCAGTAGTAATGGGTTGGGGAACACCGGGGAGCTGTTTTTT. Translation: CASSNGLGNTGELFF.

In this sample, this clone turned up a few times. The rearrangement links TRBV7-8 to TRBJ1-1; the D gene is possibly TRBD1 (6 bases). CDR1 SGHVS and CDR2 FQNEAQ come from the germline V gene. CDR3 length: 14 amino acids. V dropped 5 bases and J dropped 4 bases, with 14 bases sitting between them. The DNA for the CDR3 is TGTGCCAGCAGCGTGTCCACAGGGACCACTGAAGCTTTCTTT. Its protein is CASSVSTGTTEAFF.

The CDR3 loop reads CASSSAQGWTEAFF. For the CDR3, the DNA is TGTGCCAGCAGCTCGGCGCAGGGGTGGACTGAAGCTTTCTTT. The chain is built from TRBV7-2 and TRBJ1-1, with D possibly TRBD1 on 6 matching bases. From germline, CDR1 is SGHTA and CDR2 FQGNSA. The CDR3 runs to 14 residues. Trimming removed 4 bases from V and 5 bases from J, with 14 bases in between.

The chain is built from TRBV5-1 and TRBJ1-6, with D hard to call. The CDR3 is 13 residues long. V was clipped by 4 bases and J by 8 bases, with 10 bases between them. In germline, CDR1 is SGHRS, CDR2 YFSETQ. CDR3 coding DNA: TGCGCCAGCAGCGCGATCCCTGATTCACCCCTCCACTTT. It is translated as CASSAIPDSPLHF.

The J gene is TRBJ2-1, the V gene TRBV7-2; D ambiguous. From germline, CDR1 is SGHTA and CDR2 FQGNSA. Trimming pared 3 bases from V and 4 bases from J, leaving 7 bases between. The CDR3 length is 13 residues. Here the CDR3 reads CASSLTRYNEQFF. Here the CDR3 DNA reads TGTGCCAGCAGCTTGACTCGGTACAATGAGCAGTTCTTC. Full variable domain (rest looked up from reference TRBV7-2 and TRBJ2-1): GAGVSQSPSNKVTEKGKDVELRCDPISGHTALYWYRQSLGQGLEFLIYFQGNSAPDKSGLPSDRFSAERTGGSVSTLTIQRTQQEDSAVYLCASSLTRYNEQFFGPGTRLTVL.

CDR3 loop: CASSIKGRSSYNEQFF. DNA for the CDR3: TGTGCCAGTAGTATCAAGGGACGGAGCTCCTACAATGAGCAGTTCTTC. This rearrangement joins TRBV19 to TRBJ2-1; D assignment may be TRBD1 or TRBD2 (5 bases each). The V end was cut by 3 bases, the J end by 0 bases, with 12 bases between. The germline CDR1 and CDR2 sequences are LNHDA and SQIVND (reference sequence). The CDR3 is made up of 16 amino acids.

This clone was seen a few times. Here the CDR3 reads CASSERGLYNSPLHF. The CDR3 DNA follows: TGTGCCAGCAGTGAAAGAGGGTTATATAATTCACCCCTCCACTTT. The chain carries TRBV2 and TRBJ1-6, with unresolved D. Per germline, CDR1 SNHLY and CDR2 FYNNEI. The CDR3 covers 15 residues. V was pared by 2 bases and J by 4 bases, with 9 bases between.

V and J are TRBV9 and TRBJ2-5; 11 bases agree with TRBD2. Germline CDR1 and CDR2: SGDLS and YYNGEE. The trim removed 4 bases at V and 5 bases at J, leaving 10 bases unmatched. The CDR3 contains 16 residues. The CDR3 coding sequence is TGTGCCAGCAGCCCCTCGACTAGCGGGAAGTGGGAGACCCAGTACTTC. Translation: CASSPSTSGKWETQYF. Combining the CDR3 with reference TRBV9 and TRBJ2-5 gives the whole variable domain DSGVTQTPKHLITATGQRVTLRCSPRSGDLSVYWYQQSLDQGLQFLIQYYNGEERAKGNILERFSAQQFPDLHSELNLSSLELGDSALYFCASSPSTSGKWETQYFGPGTRLLVL.

This chain connects TRBV11-1 to TRBJ2-5; D is undetermined. The length of the CDR3 is 13 residues. V was trimmed by 5 bases and J by 4 bases, leaving 11 bases between them. The germline gives CDR1 SGHAT, CDR2 FQDESV (reference sequence). The chain's CDR3 is CASSPDNSETQYF. The CDR3 coding sequence is TGTGCCAGCAGCCCCGACAATTCAGAGACCCAGTACTTC. Supplemented by reference TRBV11-1 and TRBJ2-5, the full variable domain reads EAEVAQSPRYKITEKSQAVAFWCDPISGHATLYWYRQILGQGPELLVQFQDESVVDDSQLPKDRFSAERLKGVDSTLKIQPAELGDSAMYLCASSPDNSETQYFGPGTRLLVL.